This T cell receptor beta chain derives from a study of blood T cell repertoires in COVID-19. Looking at the study overall: Acute-phase and convalescent COVID-19 samples originated in the United States, Italy and Spain. T cells, B-cell-depleted T cells, or PBMCs provided the cDNA or gDNA that served as material.

This CDR3 has 17 amino acids. Trimming at V came to 6 bases and at J to 6 bases, leaving 15 bases not matched to a gene. The germline CDR1 and CDR2 sequences are MDHEN and SYDVKM. The participants were between roughly 18 and 90 years old and came from fewer than 25 US areas. Each participant's cohort was designated according to participant-reported clinical history. The assay was immunoSEQ multiplex PCR, and TCRdb's table has in-frame clones only and misses some. The sample yields about 250,000 clones, about nine tenths seen once. This TCR was sampled from a man aged 35-49 years who had recovered from COVID-19. Sequenced material: PBMCs or T cells enriched from blood (not recorded which). The V call is TRBV28, the J call TRBJ2-2, with TRBD1 identical over 8 bases. CDR3 amino acids: CASSLTLGTGFAGELFF. The DNA for the CDR3 is TGTGCCAGCAGCCTCACCCTTGGGACAGGTTTCGCCGGGGAGCTGTTTTTT.